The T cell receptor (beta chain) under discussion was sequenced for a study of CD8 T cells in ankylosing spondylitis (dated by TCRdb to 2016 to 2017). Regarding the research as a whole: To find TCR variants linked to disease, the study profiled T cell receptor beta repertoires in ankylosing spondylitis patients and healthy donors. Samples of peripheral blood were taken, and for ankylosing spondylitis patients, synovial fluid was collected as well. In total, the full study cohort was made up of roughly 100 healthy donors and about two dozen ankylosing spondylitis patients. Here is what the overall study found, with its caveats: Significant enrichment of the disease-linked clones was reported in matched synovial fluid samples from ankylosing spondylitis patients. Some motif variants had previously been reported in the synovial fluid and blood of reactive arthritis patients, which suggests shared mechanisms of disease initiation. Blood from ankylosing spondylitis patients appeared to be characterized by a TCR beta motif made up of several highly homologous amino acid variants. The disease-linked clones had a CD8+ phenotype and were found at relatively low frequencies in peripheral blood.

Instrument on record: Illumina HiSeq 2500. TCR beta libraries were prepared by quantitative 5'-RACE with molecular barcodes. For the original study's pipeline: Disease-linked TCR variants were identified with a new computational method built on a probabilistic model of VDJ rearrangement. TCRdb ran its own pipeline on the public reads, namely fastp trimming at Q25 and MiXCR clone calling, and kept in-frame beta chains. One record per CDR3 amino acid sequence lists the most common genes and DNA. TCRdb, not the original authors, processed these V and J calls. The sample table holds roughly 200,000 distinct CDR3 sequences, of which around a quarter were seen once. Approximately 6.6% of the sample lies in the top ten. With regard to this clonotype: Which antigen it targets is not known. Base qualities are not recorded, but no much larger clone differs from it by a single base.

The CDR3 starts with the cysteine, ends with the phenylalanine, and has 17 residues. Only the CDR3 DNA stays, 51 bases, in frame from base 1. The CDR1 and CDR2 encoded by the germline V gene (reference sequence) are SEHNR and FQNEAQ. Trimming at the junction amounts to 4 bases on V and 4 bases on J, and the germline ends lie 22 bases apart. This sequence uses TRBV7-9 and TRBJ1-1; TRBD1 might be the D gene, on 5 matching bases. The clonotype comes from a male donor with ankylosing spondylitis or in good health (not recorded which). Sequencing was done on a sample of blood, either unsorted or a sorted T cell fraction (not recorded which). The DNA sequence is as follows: TGTGCCAGCAGCTATAATCCGAGCGGGACGTGGCCCACTGAAGCTTTCTTT. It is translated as CASSYNPSGTWPTEAFF.